This T cell receptor beta chain was documented in a study of early T cells in non-severe SARS-CoV-2 infection. Study-level information: Sequencing targeted bulk RNA from unsorted whole blood, leaving chains unpaired.

Unique molecular identifiers (one per individual cDNA molecule) were attached. One entry per CDR3 protein results from TCRdb running MiXCR on the 5' RACE reads. The sample has around 77,000 distinct CDR3 sequences; about 5% are singletons. Losses at the gene ends were 0 bases for V and 5 bases for J; bases not matched to a gene: 7. The CDR3 length is 15 residues. The germline CDR1 and CDR2 sequences are DFQATT and SNEGSKA (reference sequence). This clonotype was detected ten times or more. This sequence originates from an adult who was a healthcare worker with PCR-confirmed SARS-CoV-2 infection or an uninfected control (not recorded which). The material was whole blood, obtained at baseline. The V call is TRBV20-1, the J call TRBJ2-1; 7 nucleotides match TRBD1. CDR3 loop: CSARDTGTVDNEQFF. CDR3 DNA sequence: TGCAGTGCTAGAGACACCGGGACAGTTGACAATGAGCAGTTCTTC.